This T cell receptor beta chain was observed in a study of T cell responses to AZD1222 COVID-19 vaccine. The repertoire was sequenced with immunoSEQ multiplex PCR; TCRdb's copy has only in-frame clones and lacks some. Of about 120,000 clones detected, just under 90% appear once; the ten largest clones hold less than 15%. Germline loops: CDR1 LNHDA, CDR2 SQIVND (reference sequence). CDR3 size: 13 residues. Trimming removed 8 bases from V and 1 base from J; junction bases left unmatched: 3. This clonotype was sampled from an adult in good health. Source: peripheral blood, taken on day 0 of AZD1222 vaccination. The chain combines TRBV19 with TRBJ2-7; 9 nucleotides match TRBD2. Here the CDR3 reads CASRGGGSYEQYF. The DNA of the CDR3 is TGTGCCAGTCGCGGGGGGGGATCCTACGAGCAGTACTTC. Full variable domain (rest looked up from reference TRBV19 and TRBJ2-7): DGGITQSPKYLFRKEGQNVTLSCEQNLNHDAMYWYRQDPGQGLRLIYYSQIVNDFQKGDIAEGYSVSREKKESFPLTVTSAQKNPTAFYLCASRGGGSYEQYFGPGTRLTVT.